This TCR beta chain comes out of a study of tissue T cells after allogeneic stem cell transplantation. Only in-frame clones appear in the TCRdb table, and some are missing; sequencing was by immunoSEQ multiplex PCR. The sample lists 48,000 or so clones; roughly 73% were seen once. V lost 3 bases, J lost 1 base, and 3 bases lay in between. This CDR3 contains 12 residues. The germline CDR1 and CDR2 sequences are SGHSN and HYEKVE. With regard to this clone: Its antigen remains unidentified. Genes here carry mouse names. Read coverage stops 1 residue before the CDR3 terminus; the germline J gene supplies the remainder.

Study conclusions and caveats: Anatomically similar tissues had similar TCR repertoires within each patient.

The sequencing input was sorted cells pooled from one or two spleens. This sequence originates from a pool of C57BL/6 mice in good health. The chain uses TRBV12-1 and TRBJ1-3; no clear D gene. The CDR3 loop is CASSESGNTLYF. Partial CDR3 DNA: TGTGCCAGCTCTGAATCTGGAAATACGCTCTAT. Based on the CDR3 plus reference TRBV12-1 and TRBJ1-3, the full variable domain is DSGVVQSPRHIIKEKGGRSVLTCIPISGHSNVVWYQQTLGKELKFLIQHYEKVERDKGFLPSRFSVQQFDDYHSEMNMSALELEDSAMYFCASSESGNTLYFGEGSRLIVV.